This T cell receptor beta chain was found in a study of blood T cell repertoires in COVID-19. Clones were sequenced by immunoSEQ multiplex PCR, and TCRdb holds only the in-frame ones, with some missing. In the table there are a few hundred thousand clones, approximately 88% of which are singletons. CDR1 and CDR2 (germline): ENHRY, SYGVKD. Trimming removed 5 bases from V and 2 bases from J; junction bases left unmatched: 2. The CDR3 sequence is 14 residues long. The sequencing input was peripheral blood. This chain links TRBV10-3 with TRBJ1-3; TRBD1 aligns across 8 bases. The sequence derives from a man in his forties or fifties with acute or convalescent COVID-19. The CDR3 region has the DNA TGTGCCATCAGTTCGACAGGGGCTGGAAACACCATATATTTT. Translation: CAISSTGAGNTIYF.